The clone carrying this T cell receptor (beta chain) has a handful of counts. Antigen: not known. The record originates from a study of T cells after yellow fever vaccination. Study-level background: Any fraction with a low cell number was prepared using SMART-Seq v4 Ultra Low Input.

Trimming took 5 bases from V and 0 from J; bases not matched to a gene: 13. Per germline, CDR1 SGHAT and CDR2 FQNNGV. This CDR3 has 19 residues. Findings and caveats of the study: Detected again after the booster were most primary-vaccination clones, at nearly 97% CD4 and roughly 88% CD8.

UMIs were added to TCR cDNA along with a universal primer site when it was made by 5'RACE template switching. TCRdb processed the 5' RACE reads anew with MiXCR; each CDR3 protein has one entry. The sample contains roughly 500,000 distinct CDR3 sequences, roughly a fifth of which appear only once. The sequenced sample was PBMCs, obtained 15 days after the yellow fever booster vaccination. This TCR was sampled from a man aged 25-45 years who received the YFV17D yellow fever vaccine. The chain carries TRBV11-2 and TRBJ2-3; 11 bases line up with TRBD2. In nucleotides, the CDR3 is TGTGCCAGCAGCCGGACTAGCGGGCTATCGGGGTTTAGCACAGATACGCAGTATTTT. Amino acid sequence: CASSRTSGLSGFSTDTQYF.